The 25 T cell receptor beta chains presented below share a single source sample, sequenced in a study of cytomegalovirus exposure and HLA in healthy donors. This PCR relied on a set of 60 Vbeta primers and 13 Jbeta primers. Clones were sequenced by immunoSEQ multiplex PCR, and TCRdb holds only the in-frame ones, with some missing. The data show about 180,000 clones, with over 65% seen just once and 1.5% to 2% held by the top ten. The sequencing sample was made of PBMCs. The receptors shown here come from a man between 18 and 35 years old in good health and CMV-seronegative.

J is TRBJ2-3 and V is TRBV28; 7 bases agree with TRBD2. The CDR3 loop spans 15 amino acids. Germline values: CDR1 MDHEN, CDR2 SYDVKM. V was clipped by 6 bases and J by 5 bases; unmatched bases: 11. This CDR3 is CASSLRGVGGDTQYF. Written as DNA, the CDR3 is TGTGCCAGCAGCCTTCGGGGGGTCGGTGGAGATACGCAGTATTTT.

V usage is TRBV28 and J usage is TRBJ1-2; 7 positions match TRBD1. Germline trimming cut 2 bases from V and 8 bases from J; bases unmatched to any gene: 8. This CDR3 comprises 14 residues. CDR1 is MDHEN and CDR2 is SYDVKM in the germline V gene. The CDR3 region is CASSLGDRAGGYTF. In DNA form, the CDR3 reads TGTGCCAGCAGTTTAGGAGACAGGGCGGGGGGCTACACCTTC.

Worth noting for this clone: The CDR3 carries no conserved terminal phenylalanine or tryptophan, so it likely arises from a read error. The rearrangement joins TRBV6-4 to TRBJ2-7; D remains unclear. V was trimmed by 10 bases and J by 3 bases, leaving 19 bases between them. CDR1 and CDR2 (germline): MRHNA, SNTAGT. The CDR3 contains 14 residues. The CDR3 here is CATPNADARYEQYL. The CDR3 DNA sequence: TGTGCCACCCCGAACGCGGATGCCCGCTACGAGCAGTACCTC.

V usage is TRBV5-5 and J usage is TRBJ1-5, with no clear D. The CDR3 contains 14 residues. V lost 2 bases to trimming and J lost 3 bases, with 9 bases between them. Germline CDR1 and CDR2: SGHKS and YYEKEE (reference sequence). The CDR3 here is CASSFGGINQPQHF. The CDR3 coding sequence is TGTGCCAGCAGCTTCGGCGGTATCAATCAGCCCCAGCATTTT. Combining the CDR3 with reference TRBV5-5 and TRBJ1-5 gives the whole variable domain DAGVTQSPTHLIKTRGQQVTLRCSPISGHKSVSWYQQVLGQGPQFIFQYYEKEERGRGNFPDRFSARQFPNYSSELNVNALLLGDSALYLCASSFGGINQPQHFGDGTRLSIL.

V usage is TRBV6-5 and J usage is TRBJ2-3; 7 bases fit TRBD2. The CDR3 runs 14 residues. Trimming at V came to 5 bases and at J to 2 bases, leaving 4 bases not matched to a gene. Per germline, CDR1 MNHEY and CDR2 SVGAGI. CDR3 sequence reads: CASSGGSFTDTQYF. The DNA of the CDR3 is TGTGCCAGCAGTGGCGGGAGTTTCACAGATACGCAGTATTTT.

For this clone: This CDR3 is also generated by other DNA sequences in the sample. The rearrangement joins TRBV6-5 to TRBJ2-7, with TRBD1 matching over 7 bases. V dropped 4 bases and J dropped 2; count of bases not matched to a gene: 8. This CDR3 region has 15 residues. Looked up from germline, CDR1 is MNHEY and CDR2 is SVGAGI. In nucleotides, the CDR3 is TGTGCCAGCAGTTTTCGTCAGGGGGACACCTACGAGCAGTACTTC. It specifies CASSFRQGDTYEQYF.

The genes are TRBV6-5 and TRBJ2-7; TRBD1 is a possible D gene (6 bases). The V gene's germline CDR1 is MNHEY and CDR2 SVGAGI. Trimming removed 0 bases from V and 3 bases from J, with 15 bases in between. The CDR3 covers 16 residues. CDR3 amino acids: CASSYSKGVLDYEQYF. The CDR3 nucleotides are TGTGCCAGCAGTTACTCGAAGGGGGTTCTCGACTACGAGCAGTACTTC.

The CDR3 loop reads CASSEQGTGAETQYF. The CDR3 DNA reads as TGTGCCAGCAGTGAGCAAGGGACAGGGGCAGAGACCCAGTACTTC. This chain joins TRBV6-1 and TRBJ2-5, with 10 nucleotides matching TRBD1. The CDR3 runs to 15 residues. Germline CDR1 and CDR2: MNHNS and SASEGT. Losses at the gene ends were 3 bases for V and 4 bases for J; bases not matched to a gene: 5.

This chain joins TRBV11-2 and TRBJ2-7, with TRBD2 matching over 7 bases. The V gene end was trimmed by 2 bases and the J gene end by 1 base; junction bases not matched to a gene: 5. Germline lookup yields CDR1 SGHAT and CDR2 FQNNGV. This CDR3 is built from 15 residues. In nucleotides, the CDR3 is TGTGCCAGCAGCTTACTAGCGGCATATTCCTACGAGCAGTACTTC. This codes for CASSLLAAYSYEQYF.

In this sample, this clone turned up a few times. This sequence joins TRBV27 and TRBJ1-5, with D perhaps matching TRBD1 (6 bases). The V end lost 3 bases, the J end lost 2 bases, and 11 bases lay between the germline ends. The CDR3 runs to 15 residues. The germline V gene has CDR1 MNHEY and CDR2 SMNVEV (reference sequence). The CDR3 DNA is TGTGCCAGCAGTTTCACAGGGAGCGGCAATCAGCCCCAGCATTTT. Amino acids: CASSFTGSGNQPQHF.

CDR3 amino acids: CASRTGGGTGELFF. Here the CDR3 DNA reads TGTGCCAGTAGGACGGGGGGGGGCACCGGGGAGCTGTTTTTT. The chain employs TRBV19 and TRBJ2-2; 8 bases match TRBD2. The CDR3 runs to 14 residues. Germline V gene lookup returns CDR1 LNHDA and CDR2 SQIVND (reference sequence). J lost 4 bases, V lost 6 bases, and 4 bases had no gene match. The whole variable domain, remainder taken from reference TRBV19 and TRBJ2-2, is DGGITQSPKYLFRKEGQNVTLSCEQNLNHDAMYWYRQDPGQGLRLIYYSQIVNDFQKGDIAEGYSVSREKKESFPLTVTSAQKNPTAFYLCASRTGGGTGELFFGEGSRLTVL.

CDR3 coding DNA: TGTGCCAGCAGATCGACAGGGTACGATGGCTACACCTTC. Translated, it gives CASRSTGYDGYTF. The J gene is TRBJ1-2, the V gene TRBV2; 7 bases align to TRBD1. The germline CDR1 and CDR2 sequences are SNHLY and FYNNEI. V shed 6 bases, J shed 6 bases, and the junction held 7 bases outside the gene matches. The CDR3 length is 13 residues.

V is TRBV19 and J is TRBJ1-4; D remains unclear. In germline, CDR1 is LNHDA, CDR2 SQIVND (reference sequence). The CDR3 totals 14 residues. The ends were cut back, 8 bases at V and 4 bases at J, with 14 bases in the middle. The DNA for the CDR3 is TGTGCCAGTCACCCCCAGAGGAATAATGAAAAACTGTTTTTT. Its protein product is CASHPQRNNEKLFF.

A few counts support this clone. The rearrangement links TRBV7-9 to TRBJ2-5, with D unclear. The J call may not be correct, given that the DNA end is closer to TRBJ2-7. The CDR3 totals 14 residues. CDR1 and CDR2 from the germline V gene are SEHNR and FQNEAQ (reference sequence). CDR3 loop: CASSQPVVTYEQYF. Written as DNA, the CDR3 is TGTGCCAGCAGCCAACCCGTTGTGACATACGAGCAGTACTTC.

The chain recombines TRBV5-4 with TRBJ2-6; 11 bases are shared with TRBD1. V gave up 3 bases and J gave up 2 bases; unmatched junction bases: 7. Germline CDR1 is SGHNT and CDR2 is YYREEE (reference sequence). The CDR3 sequence is 18 residues long. The CDR3 DNA reads TGTGCCAGCAGCTCGGACAGGGGGCATCTCACTGGGGCCAACGTCCTGACTTTC. Its translation is CASSSDRGHLTGANVLTF.

In regard to this clone: A read error may produce the germline difference seen at one junction end. The J gene is TRBJ1-6, the V gene TRBV28; TRBD1 matches at 10 bases. This CDR3 is built from 16 residues. Per germline, CDR1 MDHEN and CDR2 SYDVKM. The chain's CDR3 is CTSSFGQGVNNSPLHF. The CDR3 DNA sequence: TGTACCAGCAGTTTCGGACAGGGGGTAAATAATTCACCCCTCCACTTT.

The chain has TRBV7-9 and TRBJ2-1, with TRBD2 identical over 7 bases. The CDR3 has 14 amino acids. CDR1 is SEHNR and CDR2 is FQNEAQ in the germline V gene (reference sequence). V shed 1 base, J shed 10 bases, and the junction held 7 bases outside the gene matches. The DNA for the CDR3 is TGTGCCAGCAGCTTAGACTGGGGGGGAGGAGAGCAGTTCTTC. It yields the protein CASSLDWGGGEQFF. Full variable domain (missing parts from reference TRBV7-9 and TRBJ2-1): DTGVSQNPRHKITKRGQNVTFRCDPISEHNRLYWYRQTLGQGPEFLTYFQNEAQLEKSRLLSDRFSAERPKGSFSTLEIQRTEQGDSAMYLCASSLDWGGGEQFFGPGTRLTVL.

The chain joins TRBV6-5 to TRBJ1-2; weak D call: TRBD1 (6 bases). The V gene's germline CDR1 is MNHEY and CDR2 SVGAGI. Trimming took 2 bases from V and 5 from J, leaving 15 bases between them. The CDR3 length is 15 residues. CDR3 protein: CASSYVRGREYGYTF. The CDR3 nucleotides read TGTGCCAGCAGTTACGTCCGGGGGCGGGAGTATGGCTACACCTTC.

This chain links TRBV9 with TRBJ2-2; D unresolved. V lost 3 bases and J 6 bases, leaving 12 bases between the germline ends. Germline CDR1 SGDLS, CDR2 YYNGEE. This CDR3 has 14 residues. The CDR3 is CASSGSPRPGELFF. CDR3 bases: TGTGCCAGCAGCGGTAGCCCCCGTCCCGGGGAGCTGTTTTTT.

The chain employs TRBV6-5 and TRBJ2-2; TRBD1 matches at 7 bases. The CDR3 runs 15 residues. Unmatched junction bases numbered 6, after V lost 4 bases and J lost 4 bases. Germline V gene data show CDR1 as MNHEY and CDR2 as SVGAGI. The CDR3: CASSSLTGFTGELFF. Written as DNA, the CDR3 is TGTGCCAGCAGTTCATTGACAGGGTTCACCGGGGAGCTGTTTTTT.

The chain links TRBV6-1 to TRBJ2-7; 7 bases match TRBD1. The V segment lost 2 bases and the J segment 0 bases; nucleotides outside the gene matches: 4. The CDR3 has 15 amino acids. The V gene's germline CDR1 is MNHNS and CDR2 SASEGT. In DNA form, the CDR3 reads TGTGCCAGCAGTGAATGGGGACAGAGCTCCTACGAGCAGTACTTC. The encoded protein is CASSEWGQSSYEQYF.

The chain has TRBV18 and TRBJ1-4, with D possibly being TRBD1 (5 bases). CDR3 length equals 12 residues. Trimming left V 2 bases short and J 14 bases short, with 12 bases between. The V gene's germline CDR1 is KGHSH and CDR2 LQKENI. CDR3: CASSPSGDELFF. CDR3 bases: TGTGCCAGCTCACCATCGGGGGATGAGCTGTTTTTT.

The chain links TRBV20-1 to TRBJ2-5, with TRBD1 matching 7 bases. J was trimmed by 9 bases and V by 5 bases; bases with no gene match: 6. Germline CDR1 is DFQATT and CDR2 is SNEGSKA (reference sequence). This CDR3 is built from 11 residues. CDR3: CSARTGLAQYF. The CDR3, as DNA: TGCAGTGCTCGGACAGGCCTTGCCCAGTACTTC.

The V gene is TRBV29-1, the J gene TRBJ2-7; 11 positions match TRBD1. The CDR3 covers 14 residues. V dropped 4 bases and J dropped 3; count of bases not matched to a gene: 5. Germline CDR1 reads SQVTM; CDR2 reads ANQGSEA. CDR3 loop: CSVGEGTGGYEQYF. In nucleotides, the CDR3 is TGCAGCGTTGGGGAAGGGACAGGGGGCTACGAGCAGTACTTC.

Points on this clone: The junction departs from the called germline gene at one end, perhaps through a read error. The J gene is TRBJ2-7, the V gene TRBV7-7; the match to TRBD1 covers 12 bases. CDR1 is SSHAT, CDR2 FNYEAQ, per germline (reference sequence). This CDR3 comprises 15 residues. CDR3 residues: CASSRGTGGIYEQYF. The DNA for the CDR3 is TGTGCTAGCAGCCGGGGGACAGGGGGCATCTACGAGCAGTACTTC.